Following are 21 T cell receptor beta chains from one sample sequenced in a study of blood T cell repertoires in COVID-19. Repertoires were generated with immunoSEQ multiplex PCR, while TCRdb's copy carries only in-frame clones and drops some. The sample yields 400,000 or so clones, approximately 87% seen once. Sequencing used PBMCs or T cells enriched from blood (not recorded which). The receptors were sampled from a man aged 40-55 years in a cohort exposed to, infected with or recovered from COVID-19 (not recorded which).

This clone has a handful of counts. This rearrangement joins TRBV28 to TRBJ1-2; TRBD1 matches at 8 bases. This CDR3 comprises 14 residues. Germline V CDR1 and CDR2: MDHEN, SYDVKM. J was trimmed by 1 base and V by 8 bases; bases with no gene match: 6. CDR3 in DNA: TGTGCCAGCGGGACAGGTGGAGGTAACTATGGCTACACCTTC. Protein sequence: CASGTGGGNYGYTF.

V and J are TRBV5-6 and TRBJ1-1, with D uncertain. CDR3 size: 14 residues. Germline V gene lookup returns CDR1 SGHDT and CDR2 YYEEEE. With 0 bases removed from V and 1 base from J, the gap between germline ends came to 7 bases. This CDR3 reads CASSLVFRNTEAFF. Written as DNA, the CDR3 is TGTGCCAGCAGCTTGGTCTTCCGGAACACTGAAGCTTTCTTT.

V gene TRBV10-3 combines with J gene TRBJ2-5, with 9 bases identical to TRBD1. Looked up from germline, CDR1 is ENHRY and CDR2 is SYGVKD. The CDR3 has 15 residues. V was clipped by 6 bases and J by 0 bases; unmatched bases: 5. Here the CDR3 reads CAIRATGGYQETQYF. The CDR3 DNA is TGTGCCATCAGAGCGACAGGGGGGTACCAAGAGACCCAGTACTTC.

The genes are TRBV10-3 and TRBJ1-4, with unresolved D. V lost 0 bases and J 10 bases, leaving 15 bases between the germline ends. Germline V gene sequence: CDR1 ENHRY, CDR2 SYGVKD. The CDR3 contains 15 residues. CDR3 sequence (DNA): TGTGCCATCAGTGAGTCGCCTCCGGGGTCAGGAAAACTGTTTTTT. It yields the protein CAISESPPGSGKLFF.

This clone was seen only a few times. This chain links TRBV5-1 with TRBJ2-2; D call uncertain. Germline loops: CDR1 SGHRS, CDR2 YFSETQ. This CDR3 is 15 amino acids long. The V end lost 2 bases, the J end lost 2 bases, and 10 bases lay between the germline ends. CDR3 sequence (DNA): TGCGCCAGCAGCTTCGAACAGATTAACACCGGGGAGCTGTTTTTT. This codes for CASSFEQINTGELFF.

Written as DNA, the CDR3 is TGCGCCAGCAGCTTCGGGACTAGCGGGAGGTTGGCCTACAATGAGCAGTTCTTC. Encoded protein: CASSFGTSGRLAYNEQFF. The chain combines TRBV5-1 with TRBJ2-1; 15 bases fit TRBD2. The ends lost 2 bases at V and 2 bases at J; junction bases unmatched: 5. This CDR3 is built from 18 residues. Germline CDR1 reads SGHRS; CDR2 reads YFSETQ. The full variable domain, in which reference TRBV5-1 and TRBJ2-1 provide the parts outside the CDR3, is KAGVTQTPRYLIKTRGQQVTLSCSPISGHRSVSWYQQTPGQGLQFLFEYFSETQRNKGNFPGRFSGRQFSNSRSEMNVSTLELGDSALYLCASSFGTSGRLAYNEQFFGPGTRLTVL.

The chain links TRBV7-2 to TRBJ2-3, with TRBD2 identical over 15 bases. This CDR3 region has 16 residues. Unmatched junction bases numbered 6, after V lost 3 bases and J lost 8 bases. Germline CDR1 SGHTA, CDR2 FQGNSA. CDR3 sequence reads: CASSFPGLAGGRTQYF. In DNA, the CDR3 is TGTGCCAGCAGCTTCCCGGGACTAGCGGGAGGACGTACGCAGTATTTT.

V usage is TRBV30 and J usage is TRBJ2-1, with 16 positions matching TRBD2. V lost 3 bases, J lost 4 bases, and 6 bases stayed unmatched. The CDR3 length is 17 residues. Per the germline V gene, CDR1 is GTSNPN and CDR2 is SVGIG (reference sequence). The CDR3 sequence: CAWSHGTSGREYNEQFF. Written as DNA, the CDR3 is TGTGCCTGGAGCCACGGGACTAGCGGGAGGGAATACAATGAGCAGTTCTTC.

The chain carries TRBV4-1 and TRBJ2-2; 8 bases align to TRBD2. Germline V gene lookup returns CDR1 MGHRA and CDR2 YSYEKL. V trimming: 6 bases; J trimming: 4 bases; junction bases outside the gene matches: 7. CDR3 length: 15 residues. The CDR3, as DNA: TGCGCCAGCAGTATTCAGCGGGAGACCACCGGGGAGCTGTTTTTT. Encoded protein: CASSIQRETTGELFF.

This chain uses TRBV28 with TRBJ1-4, with 9 bases matching TRBD1. Germline CDR1 is MDHEN and CDR2 is SYDVKM. This CDR3 is built from 15 residues. Trimming removed 3 bases from V and 4 bases from J; junction bases left unmatched: 3. The DNA of the CDR3 is TGTGCCAGCAGTTTTGGGACAGGGCTTAATGAAAAACTGTTTTTT. Protein: CASSFGTGLNEKLFF.

The chain joins TRBV18 to TRBJ1-1; TRBD1 matches 8 bases. Trimming took 4 bases from V and 1 from J; bases not matched to a gene: 5. The germline V gene has CDR1 KGHSH and CDR2 LQKENI. This CDR3 comprises 15 residues. This CDR3 is CASSLGQATNTEAFF. CDR3 DNA sequence: TGTGCCAGCTCACTGGGACAGGCGACGAACACTGAAGCTTTCTTT.

This clone was seen only once. The V call is TRBV19, the J call TRBJ1-2; 7 nucleotides agree with TRBD1. The CDR3 is made up of 14 amino acids. Trimming cost V 4 bases and J 5 bases; bases outside gene matches: 7. Per the germline V gene, CDR1 is LNHDA and CDR2 is SQIVND (reference sequence). The CDR3 region is CASSTRDSGYGYTF. The DNA for the CDR3 is TGTGCCAGTAGTACGAGGGACAGCGGGTATGGCTACACCTTC.

The CDR3 reads CASSPSTGTYGYTF. The CDR3, as DNA: TGTGCCAGCAGCCCCTCGACAGGGACCTATGGCTACACCTTC. This chain connects TRBV7-9 to TRBJ1-2; 7 bases are a match to TRBD1. This CDR3 has 14 amino acids. V was clipped by 5 bases and J by 4 bases; unmatched bases: 7. Germline V gene sequence: CDR1 SEHNR, CDR2 FQNEAQ (reference sequence).

The chain recombines TRBV24-1 with TRBJ1-2; D is unclear. Deletions cut 6 bases from V and 4 bases from J, with 14 bases between. The CDR3 length is 14 residues. Looked up from germline, CDR1 is KGHDR and CDR2 is SFDVKD. CDR3 sequence: CATSFESELYGYTF. The CDR3 DNA follows: TGTGCCACCAGTTTCGAATCCGAGCTCTATGGCTACACCTTC.

This clone was recorded only once. This chain uses TRBV9 with TRBJ1-2; D is possibly TRBD1 (5 bases). Trimming took 3 bases from V and 2 from J, leaving 11 bases between them. The CDR3 consists of 14 residues. From germline, CDR1 is SGDLS and CDR2 YYNGEE. The CDR3 loop is CASSAGGENYGYTF. The CDR3 bases are TGTGCCAGCAGCGCTGGGGGGGAGAACTATGGCTACACCTTC.

J is TRBJ2-7 and V is TRBV19, with 10 bases lining up with TRBD1. The CDR3 spans 14 residues. Germline-derived CDR1 and CDR2 are LNHDA and SQIVND (reference sequence). The junction had 7 bases not matched to a gene; V was cut back by 9 bases and J by 2 bases. The CDR3 DNA is TGTGCCAGCAAAGGGACAGGGGTCGCCTACGAGCAGTACTTC. It specifies CASKGTGVAYEQYF.

DNA of the CDR3: TGTGCCAGCAGCCAAAGAGGTCCAGATACGCAGTATTTT. Its translation: CASSQRGPDTQYF. The chain employs TRBV3-1 (or the pseudogene TRBV3-2) and TRBJ2-3; D call uncertain. Germline CDR1 is LGHDT and CDR2 is YNNKEL (reference sequence). This CDR3 is built from 13 residues. V lost 2 bases to trimming and J lost 4 bases, with 7 bases between them.

The chain joins TRBV13 to TRBJ2-7; 7 positions match TRBD2. V trimming: 0 bases; J trimming: 2 bases; junction bases outside the gene matches: 7. The CDR3 has 16 residues. Per germline, CDR1 PRHDT and CDR2 FYEKMQ (reference sequence). This CDR3 reads CASSLGGGGPPYEQYF. In DNA, the CDR3 is TGTGCCAGCAGCTTAGGAGGCGGGGGACCGCCCTACGAGCAGTACTTC.

This rearrangement joins TRBV5-5 to TRBJ1-4, with D possibly TRBD1 on 6 matching bases. CDR1 and CDR2 (germline): SGHKS, YYEKEE (reference sequence). Trimming cost V 2 bases and J 8 bases, with 16 bases left between them. This CDR3 contains 15 residues. The CDR3 loop reads CASSFQGRREEKLFF. In DNA, the CDR3 is TGTGCCAGCAGCTTCCAGGGGCGGCGGGAGGAAAAACTGTTTTTT.

The rearrangement uses TRBV5-4 and TRBJ2-5; a possible D gene is TRBD1 (6 bases). Trimming pared 6 bases from V and 2 bases from J, leaving 11 bases between. Germline V gives CDR1 SGHNT, CDR2 YYREEE (reference sequence). The CDR3 has 13 amino acids. The CDR3 DNA reads as TGTGCCAGCAACACCGGACAGCAAGAGACCCAGTACTTC. This gives the protein CASNTGQQETQYF.

As concerns this clone: One end of the junction varies from germline; a read error may be responsible. V and J are TRBV28 and TRBJ1-4, with 12 bases that match TRBD1. Germline assignment: CDR1 MDHEN and CDR2 SYDVKM. The CDR3 sequence is 18 residues long. The chain's CDR3 is CAGSPPGTGGATNEKLFF. As DNA, the CDR3 is TGTGCCGGCAGTCCCCCCGGGACAGGGGGCGCGACTAATGAAAAACTGTTTTTT.